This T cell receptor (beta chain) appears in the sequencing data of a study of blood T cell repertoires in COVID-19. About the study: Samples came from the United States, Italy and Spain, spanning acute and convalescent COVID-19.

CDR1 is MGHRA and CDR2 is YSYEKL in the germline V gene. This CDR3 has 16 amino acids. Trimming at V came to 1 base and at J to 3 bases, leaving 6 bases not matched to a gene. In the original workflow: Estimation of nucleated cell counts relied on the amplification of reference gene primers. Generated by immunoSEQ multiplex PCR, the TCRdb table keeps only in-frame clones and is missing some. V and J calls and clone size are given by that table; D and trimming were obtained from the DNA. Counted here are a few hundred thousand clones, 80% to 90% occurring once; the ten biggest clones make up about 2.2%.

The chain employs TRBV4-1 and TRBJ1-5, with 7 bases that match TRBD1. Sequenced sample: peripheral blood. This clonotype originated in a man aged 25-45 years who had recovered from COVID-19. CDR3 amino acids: CASSQGIRGDNQPQHF. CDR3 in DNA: TGCGCCAGCAGCCAAGGAATCAGGGGGGACAATCAGCCCCAGCATTTT.